Below are 24 T cell receptor beta chains sequenced from a single sample in a study of cytomegalovirus exposure and HLA in healthy donors. The PCR made use of 60 Vbeta and 13 Jbeta primers. Here immunoSEQ multiplex PCR was the method, and the copy in TCRdb shows in-frame clones only, minus some. The data show under 70,000 clones, more than 80% seen once. The sequencing sample was made of PBMCs. These receptors all come from a woman aged 30 to 39 in good health and CMV-seronegative.

The genes are TRBV7-6 and TRBJ2-1; the match to TRBD1 covers 9 bases. The germline V gene encodes CDR1 SGHVS and CDR2 FNYEAQ. The CDR3 extends over 14 amino acids. V was pared by 4 bases and J by 6 bases, with 4 bases of the junction left unmatched. Here the CDR3 DNA reads TGTGCCAGCAGCTCGGACAGGGGTCGCAATGAGCAGTTCTTC. This translates into CASSSDRGRNEQFF.

This chain links TRBV19 with TRBJ1-1; 10 nucleotides align to TRBD1. The length of the CDR3 is 17 residues. Germline lookup yields CDR1 LNHDA and CDR2 SQIVND (reference sequence). V lost 4 bases and J lost 1; bases outside the gene matches: 9. The CDR3 here is CASSTRDRGVGNTEAFF. DNA for the CDR3: TGTGCCAGTAGTACCCGGGACAGGGGTGTAGGGAACACTGAAGCTTTCTTT.

The rearrangement joins TRBV19 to TRBJ1-3; no clear D. The CDR3 is 14 amino acids. CDR1 is LNHDA, CDR2 SQIVND, per germline (reference sequence). The germline V and J ends were trimmed by 3 bases and 1 base, with 7 bases remaining between them. In nucleotides, the CDR3 is TGTGCCAGTAGTATTATCACTTCTGGAAACACCATATATTTT. As protein: CASSIITSGNTIYF.

The gene calls are TRBV5-1 and TRBJ2-7; TRBD2 matches at 11 bases. Germline assignment: CDR1 SGHRS and CDR2 YFSETQ. V gave up 5 bases and J gave up 0 bases; unmatched junction bases: 4. The CDR3 runs to 15 residues. The CDR3 DNA reads TGCGCCAGCAGTTCACTAGCGGGGGTCTCCTACGAGCAGTACTTC. Translation gives CASSSLAGVSYEQYF.

The chain uses TRBV7-9 and TRBJ2-7, with a weak D call TRBD2 (6 bases). Germline CDR1 is SEHNR and CDR2 is FQNEAQ (reference sequence). Trimming stripped 5 bases from V and 7 bases from J, with 15 bases between. The CDR3 covers 13 residues. CDR3 sequence: CASSLYGEVEQYF. The CDR3, as DNA: TGTGCCAGCAGCCTTTATGGGGAGGTAGAGCAGTACTTC.

The CDR3: CSVHLTGLNTEAFF. In DNA form, the CDR3 reads TGCAGCGTTCATTTAACGGGGTTAAACACTGAAGCTTTCTTT. V usage is TRBV29-1 and J usage is TRBJ1-1, with D uncertain. The CDR3 is 14 residues long. Trimming left V 5 bases short and J 2 bases short, with 15 bases between. The germline V gene encodes CDR1 SQVTM and CDR2 ANQGSEA.

The J gene is TRBJ2-1, the V gene TRBV10-3, with 7 positions matching TRBD2. Losses at the gene ends were 10 bases for V and 8 bases for J; bases not matched to a gene: 8. The CDR3 sequence is 12 residues long. CDR1 ENHRY and CDR2 SYGVKD come from the germline V gene. The CDR3 region is CATGLEPDEQFF. The CDR3 DNA follows: TGTGCCACAGGACTAGAACCCGATGAGCAGTTCTTC.

The chain couples TRBV11-2 to TRBJ2-5; TRBD2 aligns across 10 bases. The CDR3 contains 17 residues. CDR1 and CDR2 (germline): SGHAT, FQNNGV. With 6 bases clipped from V and 0 bases from J, the junction kept 10 bases outside the gene matches. The DNA for the CDR3 is TGTGCCAGCAGAGTGGGTAGCGGGAGGTTGTACCAAGAGACCCAGTACTTC. It yields the protein CASRVGSGRLYQETQYF.

The chain uses TRBV5-1 and TRBJ2-7; 8 positions agree with TRBD2. CDR1 and CDR2 from the germline V gene are SGHRS and YFSETQ. The CDR3 sequence is 15 residues long. Trimming took 0 bases from V and 7 from J; bases not matched to a gene: 9. The CDR3 protein is CASSLDTAGVGEQYF. The CDR3 DNA follows: TGCGCCAGCAGCTTGGATACAGCGGGAGTGGGAGAGCAGTACTTC. Filled out from reference TRBV5-1 and TRBJ2-7, the complete variable domain reads KAGVTQTPRYLIKTRGQQVTLSCSPISGHRSVSWYQQTPGQGLQFLFEYFSETQRNKGNFPGRFSGRQFSNSRSEMNVSTLELGDSALYLCASSLDTAGVGEQYFGPGTRLTVT.

This clone showed up just a few times. The chain combines TRBV14 with TRBJ2-1; D not resolved. The CDR3 spans 13 residues. The germline CDR1 and CDR2 sequences are SGHDN and FVKESK. Trimming shortened V by 1 base and J by 9 bases, and 10 bases separated the two germline ends. CDR3 loop: CASSQVNPVEQFF. The CDR3 coding sequence is TGTGCCAGCAGCCAAGTAAATCCGGTTGAGCAGTTCTTC.

This clone was detected a few times. The chain has TRBV6-5 and TRBJ1-1; 7 bases match TRBD1. The germline V gene has CDR1 MNHEY and CDR2 SVGAGI. This CDR3 region has 15 residues. V dropped 4 bases and J dropped 0; count of bases not matched to a gene: 5. Here the CDR3 DNA reads TGTGCCAGCAGTTCTCAGGACAGGCTGAACACTGAAGCTTTCTTT. Its translation is CASSSQDRLNTEAFF.

The chain uses TRBV7-2 and TRBJ2-7; 9 bases fit TRBD1. The CDR3 consists of 15 residues. The ends lost 5 bases at V and 1 base at J; junction bases unmatched: 6. The germline V gene encodes CDR1 SGHTA and CDR2 FQGNSA. CDR3 sequence: CASSTEGTGSYEQYF. CDR3 DNA sequence: TGTGCCAGCAGCACAGAGGGGACAGGGTCCTACGAGCAGTACTTC. The full variable domain, rest sourced from reference TRBV7-2 and TRBJ2-7, is GAGVSQSPSNKVTEKGKDVELRCDPISGHTALYWYRQSLGQGLEFLIYFQGNSAPDKSGLPSDRFSAERTGGSVSTLTIQRTQQEDSAVYLCASSTEGTGSYEQYFGPGTRLTVT.

CDR3 in amino acids: CASTGDTYEQYF. The CDR3 nucleotides are TGTGCCAGCACCGGGGATACCTACGAGCAGTACTTC. The genes are TRBV2 and TRBJ2-7, with D tentatively TRBD2 (5 bases). The CDR3 contains 12 residues. Per the germline V gene, CDR1 is SNHLY and CDR2 is FYNNEI. The ends were cut back, 7 bases at V and 2 bases at J, with 9 bases in the middle.

The chain links TRBV7-9 to TRBJ2-5; TRBD2 is a possible D gene (5 bases). From germline, CDR1 is SEHNR and CDR2 FQNEAQ (reference sequence). The CDR3 sequence is 14 residues long. V lost 1 base and J 5 bases, leaving 11 bases between the germline ends. This CDR3 reads CASSLVEGWETQYF. CDR3 nucleotides: TGTGCCAGCAGCTTAGTCGAGGGATGGGAGACCCAGTACTTC.

The rearrangement joins TRBV10-1 to TRBJ2-1; D may be TRBD2 (6 bases). V lost 6 bases and J 4 bases, leaving 16 bases between the germline ends. Germline values: CDR1 WNHNN, CDR2 SYGVQD (reference sequence). The CDR3 is 15 amino acids. The chain's CDR3 is CASRGRSSSYNEQFF. CDR3 DNA: TGCGCCAGCAGGGGGAGGTCTAGCAGTTACAATGAGCAGTTCTTC.

The rearrangement joins TRBV4-2 to TRBJ2-2; tentatively, D is TRBD2 (6 bases). The CDR3 covers 15 residues. The germline V gene has CDR1 LGHNA and CDR2 YNFKEQ. The V and J ends lost 1 base and 0 bases respectively, with 6 bases between them. CDR3 in DNA: TGTGCCAGCAGCCAAGCGGGGGCGAACACCGGGGAGCTGTTTTTT. It is translated as CASSQAGANTGELFF.

The chain joins TRBV30 to TRBJ2-1; possibly TRBD1 for D (6 bases). The CDR3 spans 13 residues. Germline CDR1 reads GTSNPN; CDR2 reads SVGIG (reference sequence). Trimming removed 4 bases at V and 10 bases at J, with 17 bases between. The CDR3 sequence: CAWTETGFWEQFF. The DNA of the CDR3 is TGTGCCTGGACCGAAACAGGGTTCTGGGAGCAGTTCTTC. Full variable domain (rest looked up from reference TRBV30 and TRBJ2-1): SQTIHQWPATLVQPVGSPLSLECTVEGTSNPNLYWYRQAAGRGLQLLFYSVGIGQISSEVPQNLSASRPQDRQFILSSKKLLLSDSGFYLCAWTETGFWEQFFGPGTRLTVL.

The chain uses TRBV6-5 and TRBJ1-4; perhaps TRBD1 as D (6 bases). Trimming left V 0 bases short and J 7 bases short, with 15 bases between. The CDR3 is 16 amino acids. Germline V gene lookup returns CDR1 MNHEY and CDR2 SVGAGI. The CDR3 here is CASSYSTGRGGEKLFF. CDR3 nucleotides: TGTGCCAGCAGTTACTCGACGGGCAGGGGCGGTGAAAAACTGTTTTTT.

This clone was picked up one time. The genes are TRBV5-1 and TRBJ2-1; TRBD2 agrees at 9 bases. CDR3 size: 15 residues. Germline CDR1 reads SGHRS; CDR2 reads YFSETQ. The J segment lost 8 bases and the V segment lost 0 bases, leaving 6 bases of the junction unmatched. The CDR3 reads CASSLASGKYDEQFF. CDR3 DNA: TGCGCCAGCAGCTTGGCTAGCGGGAAGTACGATGAGCAGTTCTTC.

The chain couples TRBV9 to TRBJ1-5; maybe TRBD1 (5 bases). Looked up from germline, CDR1 is SGDLS and CDR2 is YYNGEE. The CDR3 covers 16 residues. The V and J ends lost 3 bases and 0 bases respectively, with 13 bases between them. The CDR3 DNA follows: TGTGCCAGCAGCGGCGGGGGGGGATTTAGCAATCAGCCCCAGCATTTT. Translation: CASSGGGGFSNQPQHF.

The chain is built from TRBV5-4 and TRBJ2-5; D gene uncertain. The V end lost 4 bases, the J end lost 4 bases, and 11 bases lay between the germline ends. This CDR3 has 13 residues. CDR1 is SGHNT and CDR2 is YYREEE in the germline V gene (reference sequence). The CDR3 loop is CASSPSYRETQYF. In DNA, the CDR3 is TGTGCCAGCAGCCCGTCCTACCGAGAGACCCAGTACTTC.

The gene calls are TRBV4-1 and TRBJ2-7; TRBD1 matches 8 bases. The CDR3 is 15 residues long. V shed 4 bases, J shed 1 base, and the junction held 6 bases outside the gene matches. Germline CDR1 is MGHRA and CDR2 is YSYEKL. The CDR3 here is CASSREQGVSYEQYF. The CDR3, as DNA: TGCGCCAGCAGCCGGGAACAGGGGGTTTCCTACGAGCAGTACTTC.

V gene TRBV5-1 combines with J gene TRBJ2-3; TRBD2 matches 8 bases. V trimming: 0 bases; J trimming: 0 bases; junction bases outside the gene matches: 3. Germline values: CDR1 SGHRS, CDR2 YFSETQ. This CDR3 contains 16 residues. For the CDR3, the DNA is TGCGCCAGCAGCTTGGCAGCTAGCGGGAGCACAGATACGCAGTATTTT. Protein sequence: CASSLAASGSTDTQYF.

In the case of this clone: Germline is not matched at one junction end, which may reflect a read error. This chain links TRBV2 with TRBJ2-7, with 7 bases lining up with TRBD1. The CDR3 loop spans 13 amino acids. Germline-derived CDR1 and CDR2 are SNHLY and FYNNEI. CDR3 nucleotide sequence: TGTGCCGGCAGTTTGACAGGGTTAGGCGAGCAGTACTTC. This gives the protein CAGSLTGLGEQYF.